The 28 T cell receptor beta chains reported below all come from one sample, sequenced in a study of CD8 T cells in ankylosing spondylitis. Each CDR3 protein is one row after TCRdb ran MiXCR on the 5' RACE reads. The sample lists 350,000 to 400,000 distinct CDR3 sequences, roughly 20% occurring once. The sequencing input was blood, either unsorted or a sorted T cell fraction (not recorded which). The receptors stem from a male donor with ankylosing spondylitis or in good health (not recorded which).

The chain recombines TRBV4-1 with TRBJ2-7; 11 positions match TRBD2. This CDR3 is 15 amino acids long. V trimming: 4 bases; J trimming: 7 bases; junction bases outside the gene matches: 9. CDR1 MGHRA and CDR2 YSYEKL come from the germline V gene. Here the CDR3 reads CASSPYSGGAEEQYF. In DNA form, the CDR3 reads TGCGCCAGCAGCCCCTATAGCGGGGGGGCTGAAGAGCAGTACTTC.

This clonotype was seen a handful of times. J is TRBJ1-1 and V is TRBV7-9; D gene unclear. CDR3 length equals 14 residues. V was clipped by 4 bases and J by 7 bases, with 16 bases between them. Germline assignment: CDR1 SEHNR and CDR2 FQNEAQ (reference sequence). The CDR3 DNA reads TGTGCCAGCAGCTCTTCTGACAAGAAAGTTGAAGCTTTCTTT. Protein product: CASSSSDKKVEAFF.

This clonotype was picked up many times. CDR3 in amino acids: CASKPGHSYEQYF. The CDR3 region has the DNA TGTGCCAGCAAACCGGGACATTCCTACGAGCAGTACTTC. The rearrangement uses TRBV12-3 or TRBV12-4 and TRBJ2-7; D perhaps matches TRBD1 (6 bases). CDR3 length equals 13 residues. V lost 7 bases and J 1 base, leaving 11 bases between the germline ends.

The chain uses TRBV12-3 or TRBV12-4 and TRBJ2-2, with D perhaps matching TRBD1 (5 bases). The germline V and J ends were trimmed by 4 bases and 7 bases, with 16 bases remaining between them. This CDR3 has 15 amino acids. CDR3: CASSSGLSTGGELFF. CDR3 nucleotides: TGTGCCAGCAGTTCAGGGCTCTCAACAGGCGGGGAGCTGTTTTTT.

In its sample, this clonotype was seen a few times. This chain uses TRBV19 with TRBJ2-7; the match to TRBD1 covers 7 bases. CDR3 length: 15 amino acids. The germline V gene has CDR1 LNHDA and CDR2 SQIVND (reference sequence). V was clipped by 6 bases and J by 2 bases; unmatched bases: 10. The CDR3 region is CASSHTGVMTYEQYF. The CDR3 coding sequence is TGTGCCAGTAGCCACACAGGGGTGATGACCTACGAGCAGTACTTC.

This clonotype appeared many times. V and J are TRBV29-1 and TRBJ1-2; no clear D gene. Trimming left V 2 bases short and J 0 bases short, with 13 bases between. Germline V gene data show CDR1 as SQVTM and CDR2 as ANQGSEA. This CDR3 region has 15 residues. CDR3 sequence: CSVELGRISNYGYTF. CDR3 DNA sequence: TGCAGCGTTGAATTGGGCAGGATCTCTAACTATGGCTACACCTTC.

This clonotype was counted between two and nine times. The chain uses TRBV9 and TRBJ2-7; the match to TRBD2 covers 7 bases. With 0 bases clipped from V and 2 bases from J, the junction kept 8 bases outside the gene matches. Germline V gene sequence: CDR1 SGDLS, CDR2 YYNGEE. There are 16 residues in the CDR3. The CDR3 spells CASSVASGGVAYEQYF. The CDR3 region has the DNA TGTGCCAGCAGCGTAGCTTCTGGGGGGGTAGCCTACGAGCAGTACTTC.

Here the CDR3 reads CASSQGNNYGYTF. DNA of the CDR3: TGTGCCAGCAGCCAAGGAAATAACTATGGCTACACCTTC. The rearrangement uses TRBV4-2 and TRBJ1-2; D is unresolved. Germline-derived CDR1 and CDR2 are LGHNA and YNFKEQ. V was cut by 1 base and J by 1 base, with 4 bases left in between. The CDR3 extends over 13 amino acids.

The chain has TRBV6-1 and TRBJ1-5, with D possibly TRBD1 on 6 matching bases. Looked up from germline, CDR1 is MNHNS and CDR2 is SASEGT. Trimming shortened V by 4 bases and J by 2 bases, and 12 bases separated the two germline ends. CDR3 length equals 15 residues. CDR3 loop: CASSATGFGNQPQHF. The CDR3 nucleotides are TGTGCCAGCAGTGCTACAGGGTTCGGCAATCAGCCCCAGCATTTT.

This clonotype was counted only a few times. V is TRBV7-9 and J is TRBJ2-2; a weak D match, TRBD1 (6 bases). Trimming shortened V by 5 bases and J by 0 bases, and 13 bases separated the two germline ends. The CDR3 contains 16 residues. The germline V gene has CDR1 SEHNR and CDR2 FQNEAQ (reference sequence). The CDR3 protein is CASSDDRTTNTGELFF. CDR3 DNA sequence: TGTGCCAGCAGCGATGACAGGACCACGAACACCGGGGAGCTGTTTTTT.

This clonotype was seen a few times. The gene calls are TRBV29-1 and TRBJ2-7; 12 nucleotides agree with TRBD1. Germline-derived CDR1 and CDR2 are SQVTM and ANQGSEA. The J segment lost 4 bases and the V segment lost 6 bases, leaving 10 bases of the junction unmatched. The CDR3 has 15 amino acids. This chain's CDR3 is CSVLPGQGALYEQYF. The CDR3 nucleotides read TGCAGCGTCCTGCCGGGACAGGGGGCGCTTTACGAGCAGTACTTC.

This clonotype was observed many times. The genes are TRBV12-3 or TRBV12-4 and TRBJ2-1; TRBD1 matches 7 bases. J lost 0 bases, V lost 3 bases, and 2 bases had no gene match. CDR3 length: 15 residues. CDR3 amino acids: CASSFDRASYNEQFF. The CDR3 nucleotides are TGTGCCAGCAGTTTCGACAGGGCCTCCTACAATGAGCAGTTCTTC.

The genes are TRBV2 and TRBJ2-2; D is perhaps TRBD1 (6 bases). This CDR3 is built from 15 residues. Trimming pared 2 bases from V and 2 bases from J, leaving 9 bases between. The V gene's germline CDR1 is SNHLY and CDR2 FYNNEI. CDR3 DNA: TGTGCCAGCAGTGAACCGGACAGAAACACCGGGGAGCTGTTTTTT. This gives the protein CASSEPDRNTGELFF.

This clonotype came up a few times. The chain recombines TRBV14 with TRBJ2-7; D possibly uses TRBD1 or TRBD2 (7 bases each). Germline V gene sequence: CDR1 SGHDN, CDR2 FVKESK. The CDR3 has 15 amino acids. The germline V and J ends were trimmed by 1 base and 4 bases, with 14 bases remaining between them. In DNA, the CDR3 is TGTGCCAGCAGCCAAGCAGGCAGGGGGGGATACGAGCAGTACTTC. This encodes CASSQAGRGGYEQYF.

This clonotype has only a few counts. J is TRBJ2-1 and V is TRBV9, with 14 bases identical to TRBD2. This CDR3 comprises 19 residues. J was trimmed by 6 bases and V by 2 bases; bases with no gene match: 13. Germline assignment: CDR1 SGDLS and CDR2 YYNGEE. The CDR3 protein is CASSVRGLAGGLGSNEQFF. The CDR3 nucleotides are TGTGCCAGCAGCGTCAGAGGACTAGCGGGGGGTCTCGGGTCCAATGAGCAGTTCTTC. The full variable domain, rest sourced from reference TRBV9 and TRBJ2-1, is DSGVTQTPKHLITATGQRVTLRCSPRSGDLSVYWYQQSLDQGLQFLIQYYNGEERAKGNILERFSAQQFPDLHSELNLSSLELGDSALYFCASSVRGLAGGLGSNEQFFGPGTRLTVL.

This clonotype was counted between two and nine times. The genes are TRBV11-2 and TRBJ2-2, with D possibly matching TRBD2 (5 bases). V was shortened by 3 bases and J by 1 base, with 21 bases between the two germline ends. The germline CDR1 and CDR2 sequences are SGHAT and FQNNGV. This CDR3 has 19 amino acids. Here the CDR3 reads CASSFPRRPADVNTGELFF. As DNA, the CDR3 is TGTGCCAGCAGCTTCCCCAGGAGGCCAGCCGACGTGAACACCGGGGAGCTGTTTTTT.

This clonotype was detected a few times. The chain combines TRBV9 with TRBJ2-7, with D possibly TRBD1 on 5 matching bases. Trimming shortened V by 0 bases and J by 5 bases, and 15 bases separated the two germline ends. The CDR3 extends over 15 amino acids. CDR1 is SGDLS, CDR2 YYNGEE, per germline. The CDR3 bases are TGTGCCAGCAGCGTAGAGGGCAGGGTGGTCCACGAGCAGTACTTC. Residues: CASSVEGRVVHEQYF.

This clonotype was detected only a few times. The V call is TRBV5-1, the J call TRBJ2-5; TRBD2 matches at 9 bases. Per germline, CDR1 SGHRS and CDR2 YFSETQ. This CDR3 is built from 17 residues. J was trimmed by 1 base and V by 2 bases; bases with no gene match: 9. Here the CDR3 reads CASSFGSSGVFQETQYF. DNA of the CDR3: TGCGCCAGCAGCTTCGGATCTAGCGGGGTCTTCCAAGAGACCCAGTACTTC.

This clonotype was seen only a few times. The genes are TRBV12-3 or TRBV12-4 and TRBJ2-1, with 9 bases fitting TRBD2. The CDR3 totals 17 residues. The trim removed 3 bases at V and 5 bases at J, leaving 11 bases unmatched. The CDR3 DNA sequence: TGTGCCAGCAGTTTCCCCCTTAGCGGGGGCCCTAACAATGAGCAGTTCTTC. This gives the protein CASSFPLSGGPNNEQFF.

This clonotype was seen ten or more times. The chain uses TRBV12-3 or TRBV12-4 and TRBJ2-1, with D possibly TRBD2 on 5 matching bases. The CDR3 runs 13 residues. V was clipped by 3 bases and J by 7 bases, with 10 bases between them. This CDR3 reads CASSFGEWNEQFF. CDR3 nucleotide sequence: TGTGCCAGCAGTTTCGGGGAGTGGAATGAGCAGTTCTTC.

This chain connects TRBV9 to TRBJ2-1; no clear D. V lost 0 bases and J lost 5, with 9 bases in between. CDR1 and CDR2 from the germline V gene are SGDLS and YYNGEE. The length of the CDR3 is 14 residues. CDR3 DNA sequence: TGTGCCAGCAGCGTAGCGTCACAGAACAATGAGCAGTTCTTC. This translates into CASSVASQNNEQFF.

The chain couples TRBV5-1 to TRBJ2-1; 10 positions agree with TRBD1. This CDR3 region has 15 residues. V was pared by 3 bases and J by 7 bases, with 7 bases of the junction left unmatched. In germline, CDR1 is SGHRS, CDR2 YFSETQ. CDR3 in amino acids: CASSSRGQGGNEQFF. The DNA for the CDR3 is TGCGCCAGCAGCTCCCGAGGACAGGGGGGAAATGAGCAGTTCTTC.

This clonotype was found a few times. The rearrangement uses TRBV7-6 and TRBJ2-3; 9 bases fit TRBD2. The length of the CDR3 is 16 residues. The germline V gene has CDR1 SGHVS and CDR2 FNYEAQ. Trimming at V came to 1 base and at J to 3 bases, leaving 5 bases not matched to a gene. CDR3 loop: CASSLVVSGGTDTQYF. In DNA, the CDR3 is TGTGCCAGCAGCTTAGTTGTTAGCGGGGGTACAGATACGCAGTATTTT. The full variable domain, in which reference TRBV7-6 and TRBJ2-3 provide the parts outside the CDR3, is GAGVSQSPRYKVTKRGQDVALRCDPISGHVSLYWYRQALGQGPEFLTYFNYEAQQDKSGLPNDRFSAERPEGSISTLTIQRTEQRDSAMYRCASSLVVSGGTDTQYFGPGTRLTVL.

There are a few counts of this clonotype. The chain carries TRBV19 and TRBJ2-2; D unresolved. The germline gives CDR1 LNHDA, CDR2 SQIVND (reference sequence). V shed 4 bases and J shed 4 bases, with 25 bases lying between them. The length of the CDR3 is 19 residues. CDR3 coding DNA: TGTGCCAGTAGTACCACTTGGACGGGTAGTGGGCGCGGCACCGGGGAGCTGTTTTTT. Translation: CASSTTWTGSGRGTGELFF.

The chain combines TRBV20-1 with TRBJ2-7; no clear D. V lost 0 bases to trimming and J lost 6 bases, with 9 bases between them. From germline, CDR1 is DFQATT and CDR2 SNEGSKA (reference sequence). CDR3 size: 12 residues. The CDR3 DNA follows: TGCAGTGCTAGAGAACCCCCCCGCGAGCAGTACTTC. This encodes CSAREPPREQYF.

This clonotype was recorded a few times. The J gene is TRBJ1-3, the V gene TRBV12-3 or TRBV12-4; a weak D match, TRBD1 (5 bases). CDR3 length: 14 residues. Trimming stripped 5 bases from V and 2 bases from J, with 10 bases between. CDR3 loop: CASSEGLPGNTIYF. The CDR3 DNA is TGTGCCAGCAGTGAGGGGCTCCCTGGAAACACCATATATTTT.

The rearrangement links TRBV28 to TRBJ2-1; D is undetermined. This CDR3 has 14 amino acids. The V and J ends lost 6 bases and 9 bases respectively, with 18 bases between them. Germline-derived CDR1 and CDR2 are MDHEN and SYDVKM. CDR3 loop: CASSHKKGAGEQFF. In DNA, the CDR3 is TGTGCCAGCAGCCACAAAAAGGGTGCTGGTGAGCAGTTCTTC. The complete variable domain, with remaining parts taken from reference TRBV28 and TRBJ2-1, reads DVKVTQSSRYLVKRTGEKVFLECVQDMDHENMFWYRQDPGLGLRLIYFSYDVKMKEKGDIPEGYSVSREKKERFSLILESASTNQTSMYLCASSHKKGAGEQFFGPGTRLTVL.

The V call is TRBV28, the J call TRBJ2-7; D unclear. This CDR3 has 18 amino acids. Trimming pared 1 base from V and 3 bases from J, leaving 22 bases between. The germline gives CDR1 MDHEN, CDR2 SYDVKM. For the CDR3, the DNA is TGTGCCAGCAGTTTATCCCTCACTGACTTCCAGGAGAGCTACGAGCAGTACTTC. Translating gives CASSLSLTDFQESYEQYF. Supplemented by reference TRBV28 and TRBJ2-7, the full variable domain reads DVKVTQSSRYLVKRTGEKVFLECVQDMDHENMFWYRQDPGLGLRLIYFSYDVKMKEKGDIPEGYSVSREKKERFSLILESASTNQTSMYLCASSLSLTDFQESYEQYFGPGTRLTVT.